This T cell receptor (beta chain) is drawn from a study of T-cell memory formation after mild COVID-19. The wider study: Clusters of TCRs were largely donor specific.

Germline V gene sequence: CDR1 DFQATT, CDR2 SNEGSKA (reference sequence). Trimming cost V 3 bases and J 3 bases; bases outside gene matches: 3. The CDR3 is made up of 13 amino acids. Study-wide results and limits: Among CD4+ contracting clones, most were CM and EM, and CD8+ ones EMRA. Cross-reactive memory appears to have joined, as suggested by some responding clones showing up in pre-infection memory. Day 15 to 85 contracting clones showed balanced CD4/CD8; day 15 to 37 expanders favored CD4+.

TCRdb redid the calling of the 5' RACE reads with MiXCR, one entry per CDR3 protein. The sample holds more than 150,000 distinct CDR3 sequences, approximately 10% seen once. This clonotype was detected only a few times. Antigen specificity is unknown. The J gene is TRBJ1-2, the V gene TRBV20-1, with 8 bases identical to TRBD1. The sample taken for sequencing was PBMCs or a T cell subset sorted from them (not recorded which). The receptor comes from a man younger than 35 who had mild COVID-19 (a few samples of this study predate the infection). Cell type and time point are not known. The CDR3 here is CSASYRGYYGYTF. CDR3 bases: TGCAGTGCTAGCTACAGGGGGTACTATGGCTACACCTTC.